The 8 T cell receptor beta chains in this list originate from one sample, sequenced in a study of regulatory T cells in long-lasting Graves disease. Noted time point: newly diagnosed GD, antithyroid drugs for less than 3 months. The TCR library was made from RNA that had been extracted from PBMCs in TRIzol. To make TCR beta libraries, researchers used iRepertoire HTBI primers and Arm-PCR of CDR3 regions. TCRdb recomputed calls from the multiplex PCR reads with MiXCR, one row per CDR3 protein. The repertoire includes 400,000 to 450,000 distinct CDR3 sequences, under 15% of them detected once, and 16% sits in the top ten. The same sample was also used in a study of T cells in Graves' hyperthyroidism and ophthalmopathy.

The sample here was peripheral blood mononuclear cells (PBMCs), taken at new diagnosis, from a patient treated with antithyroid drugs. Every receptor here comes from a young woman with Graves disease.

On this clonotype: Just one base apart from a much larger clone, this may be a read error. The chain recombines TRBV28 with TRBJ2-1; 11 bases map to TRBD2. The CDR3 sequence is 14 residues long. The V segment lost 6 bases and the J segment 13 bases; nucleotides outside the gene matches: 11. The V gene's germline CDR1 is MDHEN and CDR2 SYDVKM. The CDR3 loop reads CASSRGLAAETQFF. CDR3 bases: TGTGCCAGCAGCCGGGGACTAGCGGCAGAGACCCAGTTCTTC.

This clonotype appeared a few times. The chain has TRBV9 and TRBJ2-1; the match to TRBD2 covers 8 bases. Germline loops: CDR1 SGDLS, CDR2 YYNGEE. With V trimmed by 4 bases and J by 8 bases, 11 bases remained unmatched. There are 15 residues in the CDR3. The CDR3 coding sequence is TGTGCCAGCAGCAATGGGAACGGGAGGGGGGATGAGCAGTTCTTC. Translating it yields CASSNGNGRGDEQFF.

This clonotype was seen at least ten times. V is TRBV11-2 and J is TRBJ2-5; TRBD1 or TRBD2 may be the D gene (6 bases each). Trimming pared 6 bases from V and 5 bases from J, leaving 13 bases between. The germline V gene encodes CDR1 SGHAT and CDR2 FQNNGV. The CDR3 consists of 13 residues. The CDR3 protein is CASRNQGRETQYF. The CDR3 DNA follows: TGTGCCAGCAGGAACCAGGGGAGGGAGACCCAGTACTTC.

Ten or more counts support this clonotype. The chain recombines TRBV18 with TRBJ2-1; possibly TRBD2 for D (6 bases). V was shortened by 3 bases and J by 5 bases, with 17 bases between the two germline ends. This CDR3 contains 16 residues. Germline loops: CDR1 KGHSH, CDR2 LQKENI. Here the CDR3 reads CASSPRTGEFDNEQFF. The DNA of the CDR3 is TGTGCCAGCTCACCTCGGACGGGAGAGTTTGACAATGAGCAGTTCTTC.

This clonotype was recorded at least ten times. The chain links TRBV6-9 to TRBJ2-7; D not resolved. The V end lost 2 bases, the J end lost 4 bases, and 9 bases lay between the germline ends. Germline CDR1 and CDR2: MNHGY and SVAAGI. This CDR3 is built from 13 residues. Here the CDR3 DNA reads TGTGCCAGCAGTTATCTCTGCAGGTACGAGCAGTACTTC. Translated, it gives CASSYLCRYEQYF.

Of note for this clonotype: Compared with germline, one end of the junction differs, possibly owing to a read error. The CDR3 loop reads CASSSATRSPNEQLF. The DNA for the CDR3 is TGTGCCAGCAGTTCCGCGACCCGCTCCCCCAATGAGCAGCTCTTC. J is TRBJ2-1 and V is TRBV27; D gene unclear. The CDR3 extends over 15 amino acids. Germline CDR1 is MNHEY and CDR2 is SMNVEV (reference sequence).

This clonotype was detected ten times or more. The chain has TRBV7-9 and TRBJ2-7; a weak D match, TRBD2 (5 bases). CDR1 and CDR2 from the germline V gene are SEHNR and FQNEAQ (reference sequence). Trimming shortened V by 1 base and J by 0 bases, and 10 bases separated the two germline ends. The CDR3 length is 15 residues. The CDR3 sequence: CASSLGERRSYEQYF. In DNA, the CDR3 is TGTGCCAGCAGCTTAGGTGAGCGGCGCTCCTACGAGCAGTACTTC.

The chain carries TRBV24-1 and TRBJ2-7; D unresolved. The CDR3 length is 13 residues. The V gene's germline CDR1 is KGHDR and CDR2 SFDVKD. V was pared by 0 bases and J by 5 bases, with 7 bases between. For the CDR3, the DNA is TGTGCCACCAGTGATTTGCTCCAGGACGAGCAGTACTTC. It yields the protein CATSDLLQDEQYF.